These T cell receptor beta chains were read from a single sample in a study of response to subunit inactivated influenza vaccine. TCRdb ran MiXCR on the RT-PCR reads and lists one entry per CDR3 protein. The table includes roughly 780,000 distinct CDR3 sequences, about a fifth detected once. The sample consisted of PBMCs from blood, taken around 5 days after vaccination. These receptors were collected from a man aged 45-65 years who received an inactivated influenza vaccine. Both conserved end residues are part of each CDR3.

v_call cdr3_aa
TRBV5-1 CASSFGTGDATEAFF
TRBV7-2 CASSSGGVRYGYTF
TRBV6-2/TRBV6-3 CASSFLAGASSYNEQFF
TRBV12-3/TRBV12-4 CASSLIGQPNQPQHF
TRBV15 CATSKDRDTNTGELFF
TRBV20-1 CSARDSTRGRSDTQYF
TRBV18 CASSSRDGQSYNEQFF
TRBV20-1 CSARIAGESYNEQFF
TRBV29-1 CSVKGGLYEQYF
TRBV10-3 CAISDYYNEQFF
TRBV7-2 CASTLGGGHQETQYF
TRBV5-1 CASSLTWDRSSYEQYF
TRBV10-3 CAIKGSRGGSPTDTQYF
TRBV20-1 CSAQGSGSTETQYF
TRBV7-8 CASSYRDEGISTF
TRBV6-1 CASGIGTTYEQYF
TRBV6-2/TRBV6-3 CASSSLGQGAYEQYF
TRBV20-1 CSASTGWNEQFF
TRBV20-1 CSAPGLRGYGYTF
TRBV12-3/TRBV12-4 CASSPGQGIEQFF
TRBV20-1 CSAQGVAKNIQYF
TRBV28 CASSTGAGNTIYF
TRBV7-2 CASSTKTGELFF
TRBV5-6 CASSLGAGANEQFF
TRBV5-1 CASSLLVGRSYEQYF
TRBV10-3 CAMGPGLLYGYTF
TRBV20-1 CRARTLGGAYNSPLHF
TRBV27 CASSYRVPGTQGNEQFF
TRBV12-3/TRBV12-4 CASSTTTGPGANVLTF
TRBV6-5 CASSYLTGSGANVLTF
TRBV29-1 CSVEMDPGELFF
TRBV5-6 CASSVGLASETQYF
TRBV4-1 CASSHSTGPSTDTQYF
TRBV5-6 CASSSGLYHSPLHF
TRBV7-2 CASSFGLAWETQYF
TRBV10-3 CATAGLAGVSSYNEQFF
TRBV18 CASSLDTTTEAFF
TRBV20-1 CSARELQGAYEQYF
TRBV6-5 CASSLGRVGNSPLHF
TRBV27 CASKFLDGPAYEQYF
TRBV15 CATSRDRQGRGAEAFF
TRBV20-1 CSAPRLAGGTDTQYF
TRBV30 CAGTRQVWNTGELFF
TRBV6-1 CASSEETQYF
TRBV11-2 CASSPGPDFSQYF
TRBV4-2 CASSQTGGGWTEAFF
TRBV12-3/TRBV12-4 CASSLGKSSYNEQFF
TRBV5-5 CASSLEGLASETQYF
TRBV11-1 CASSTERGGRDEQFF
TRBV7-3 CASSSSTSEEQFF
TRBV12-3/TRBV12-4 CASSPPGTGGHQPQHF
TRBV10-3 CAISDWKGETQYF
TRBV20-1 CSASGGLPYEQYF
TRBV20-1 CSARTDERSSYNEQFF
TRBV20-1 CSARLTGGQETQYF
TRBV4-1 CASSPSFTGGTYEQYF
TRBV5-1 CASSRAGGIGTDTQYF
TRBV29-1 CSVDTTDGYYGYTF
TRBV12-3/TRBV12-4 CASSLSLSAGELFF
TRBV28 CASSLEAGANVLTF